The 6 T cell receptor beta chains listed next were all sequenced from one sample in a study of a mutant IDH1 vaccine in newly diagnosed glioma (dated by TCRdb to about 2021). The antigens of these receptors remain unknown. This specimen's time point label, per the study, means: week 5, during vaccination. Each vaccine dose was 300 ug of a 20-mer mutant IDH1 peptide in Montanide, given subcutaneously with topical imiquimod. Library preparation was by the immunoSEQ multiplex PCR assay. The table was pulled from immuneACCESS by TCRdb, which kept in-frame rearrangements only. Such tables lose some clones; where checked, under half of the loss comes from unresolved V genes, and the rest has no known cause. This sample is represented by approximately 40,000 clones; 75% to 80% of them were singletons. Around 6% of the sample goes to the ten largest clones. Sequenced material: PBMCs, taken from a glioma patient whose treatment included an IDH1 peptide vaccine. The receptor source for this set is a man aged 35-49 years with glioma.

The chain joins TRBV6-1 to TRBJ2-7; D may match TRBD1 or TRBD2 (5 bases each). V lost 6 bases and J lost 12, with 15 bases in between. CDR3 length equals 11 residues. Germline V lookup: CDR1 MNHNS, CDR2 SASEGT. DNA for the CDR3: TGTGCCAGCAGCGACGGGACCCCTGGGTACTTC. It yields the protein CASSDGTPGYF.

The chain employs TRBV6-5 and TRBJ2-3; 8 bases fit TRBD1. Per germline, CDR1 MNHEY and CDR2 SVGAGI. The CDR3 extends over 15 amino acids. Unmatched junction bases numbered 2, after V lost 2 bases and J lost 1 base. The CDR3 DNA follows: TGTGCCAGCAGTTACCGGGGACAGGGCACAGATACGCAGTATTTT. Its translation: CASSYRGQGTDTQYF.

The chain recombines TRBV6-5 with TRBJ1-2, with 7 bases matching TRBD1. V was clipped by 1 base and J by 6 bases; unmatched bases: 5. The CDR3 is made up of 14 amino acids. Germline assignment: CDR1 MNHEY and CDR2 SVGAGI. The CDR3 sequence is CASSYFGTENGYTF. The CDR3 nucleotides are TGTGCCAGCAGTTACTTCGGGACAGAAAATGGCTACACCTTC.

The chain has TRBV5-8 and TRBJ2-1; a possible D gene is TRBD2 (6 bases). This CDR3 is 15 amino acids long. V was trimmed by 4 bases and J by 0 bases, leaving 11 bases between them. Germline values: CDR1 SGHTS, CDR2 YDEGEE. The CDR3 loop reads CASSATSFSYNEQFF. CDR3 DNA sequence: TGTGCCAGCAGCGCCACTAGCTTCTCCTACAATGAGCAGTTCTTC.

This clone was seen a handful of times. V gene TRBV19 combines with J gene TRBJ1-4; 10 nucleotides agree with TRBD1. V trimming: 1 base; J trimming: 8 bases; junction bases outside the gene matches: 7. The CDR3 is 16 residues long. The germline V gene has CDR1 LNHDA and CDR2 SQIVND (reference sequence). The CDR3 coding sequence is TGTGCCAGTAGTATAGCCCCCGGGACAGGGGAAGAAAAACTGTTTTTT. Translation gives CASSIAPGTGEEKLFF.

The chain carries TRBV7-9 and TRBJ2-7; the match to TRBD2 covers 13 bases. Germline CDR1 reads SEHNR; CDR2 reads FQNEAQ (reference sequence). The CDR3 consists of 15 residues. With V trimmed by 4 bases and J by 3 bases, 3 bases remained unmatched. The CDR3 DNA reads as TGTGCCAGCAGCTCGGGACTAGCGGGGATCTACGAGCAGTACTTC. Translated, it gives CASSSGLAGIYEQYF.